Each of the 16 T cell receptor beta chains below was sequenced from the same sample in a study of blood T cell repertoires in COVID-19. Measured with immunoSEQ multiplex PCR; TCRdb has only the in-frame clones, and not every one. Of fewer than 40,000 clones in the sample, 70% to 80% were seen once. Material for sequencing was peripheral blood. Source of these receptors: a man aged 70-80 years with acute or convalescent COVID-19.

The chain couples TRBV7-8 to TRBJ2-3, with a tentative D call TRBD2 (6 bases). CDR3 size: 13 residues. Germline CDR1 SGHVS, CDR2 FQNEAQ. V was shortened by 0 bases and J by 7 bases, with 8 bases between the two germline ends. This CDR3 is CASSLATSNTQYF. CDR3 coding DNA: TGTGCCAGCAGCTTAGCCACTAGCAATACGCAGTATTTT.

CDR3 in amino acids: CASSSPRTGQLLSPLHF. The CDR3 DNA sequence: TGTGCCAGCAGTTCCCCCCGGACAGGGCAACTCCTTTCACCCCTCCACTTT. V is TRBV28 and J is TRBJ1-6; 8 bases fit TRBD1. The CDR3 loop spans 17 amino acids. V lost 4 bases, J lost 9 bases, and 14 bases stayed unmatched. Germline-derived CDR1 and CDR2 are MDHEN and SYDVKM.

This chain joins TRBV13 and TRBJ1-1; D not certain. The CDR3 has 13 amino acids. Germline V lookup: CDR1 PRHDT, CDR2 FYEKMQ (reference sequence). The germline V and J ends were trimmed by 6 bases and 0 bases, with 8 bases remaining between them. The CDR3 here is CASRGALNTEAFF. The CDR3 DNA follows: TGTGCCAGCAGGGGCGCTTTGAACACTGAAGCTTTCTTT.

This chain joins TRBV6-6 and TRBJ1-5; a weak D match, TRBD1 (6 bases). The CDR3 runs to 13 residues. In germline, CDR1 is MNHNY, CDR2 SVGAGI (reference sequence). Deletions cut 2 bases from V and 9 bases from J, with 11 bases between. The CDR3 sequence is CASSYLTGTPQHF. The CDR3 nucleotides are TGTGCCAGCAGTTACCTAACAGGGACGCCCCAGCATTTT.

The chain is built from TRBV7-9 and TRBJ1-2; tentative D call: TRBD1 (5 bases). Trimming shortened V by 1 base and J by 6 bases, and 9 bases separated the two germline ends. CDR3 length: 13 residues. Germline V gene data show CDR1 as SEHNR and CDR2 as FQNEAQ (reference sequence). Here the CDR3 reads CASSLEAGHGYTF. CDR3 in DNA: TGTGCCAGCAGCTTAGAAGCAGGGCATGGCTACACCTTC.

Written as DNA, the CDR3 is TGTGCCAGCAGCACCCTACTAGCGGGAGGGGACGAGCAGTACTTC. This encodes CASSTLLAGGDEQYF. The chain carries TRBV7-3 and TRBJ2-7; TRBD2 aligns across 13 bases. Per germline, CDR1 SGHTA and CDR2 FQGTGA. The V gene end was trimmed by 5 bases and the J gene end by 5 bases; junction bases not matched to a gene: 6. This CDR3 has 15 residues.

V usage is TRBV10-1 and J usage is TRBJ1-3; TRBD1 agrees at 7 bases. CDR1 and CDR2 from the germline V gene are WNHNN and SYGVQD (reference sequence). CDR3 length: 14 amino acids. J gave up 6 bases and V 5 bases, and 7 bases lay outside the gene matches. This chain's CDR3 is CASSTGARENTIYF. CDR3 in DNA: TGCGCCAGCAGTACAGGGGCCCGGGAAAACACCATATATTTT.

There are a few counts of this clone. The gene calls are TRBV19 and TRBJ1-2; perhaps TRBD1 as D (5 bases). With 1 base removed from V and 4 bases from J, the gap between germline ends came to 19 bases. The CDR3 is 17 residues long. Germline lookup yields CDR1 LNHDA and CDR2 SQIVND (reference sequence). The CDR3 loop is CASSIGGMDTTFYGYTF. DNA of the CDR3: TGTGCCAGTAGTATAGGCGGTATGGACACAACTTTCTATGGCTACACCTTC.

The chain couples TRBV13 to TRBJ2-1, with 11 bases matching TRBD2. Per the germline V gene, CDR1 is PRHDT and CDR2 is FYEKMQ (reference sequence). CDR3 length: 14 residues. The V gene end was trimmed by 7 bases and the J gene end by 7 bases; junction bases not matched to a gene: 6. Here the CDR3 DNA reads TGTGCCAGCATCCTAGCGGGAGGAAAGAATGAGCAGTTCTTC. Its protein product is CASILAGGKNEQFF.

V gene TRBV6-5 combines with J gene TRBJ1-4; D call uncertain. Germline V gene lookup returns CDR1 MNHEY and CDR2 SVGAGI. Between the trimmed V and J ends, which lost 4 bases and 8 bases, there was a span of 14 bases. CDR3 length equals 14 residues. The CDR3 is CASSSGWRGEKLFF. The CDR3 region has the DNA TGTGCCAGCAGTTCGGGGTGGCGAGGGGAAAAACTGTTTTTT.

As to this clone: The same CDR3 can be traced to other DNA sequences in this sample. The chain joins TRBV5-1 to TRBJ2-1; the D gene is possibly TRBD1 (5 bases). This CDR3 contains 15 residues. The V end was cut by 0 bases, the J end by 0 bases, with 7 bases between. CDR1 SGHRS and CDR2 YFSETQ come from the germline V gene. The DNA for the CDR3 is TGCGCCAGCAGCTTGGGACAGTCCTCCTACAATGAGCAGTTCTTC. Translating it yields CASSLGQSSYNEQFF.

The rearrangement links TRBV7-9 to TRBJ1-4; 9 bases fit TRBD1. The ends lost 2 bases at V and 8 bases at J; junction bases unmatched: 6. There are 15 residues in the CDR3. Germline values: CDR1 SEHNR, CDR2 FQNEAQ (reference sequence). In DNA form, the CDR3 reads TGTGCCAGCAGCTTAATAGGGACAGGGATAGAAAAACTGTTTTTT. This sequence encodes CASSLIGTGIEKLFF.

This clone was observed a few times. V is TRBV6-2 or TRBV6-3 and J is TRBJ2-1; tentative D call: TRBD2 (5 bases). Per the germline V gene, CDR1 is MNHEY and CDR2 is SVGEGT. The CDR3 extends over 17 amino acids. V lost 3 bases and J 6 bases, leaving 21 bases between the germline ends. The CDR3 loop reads CASSYWVSGVDGNEQFF. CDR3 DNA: TGTGCCAGCAGTTATTGGGTTTCCGGGGTCGACGGCAATGAGCAGTTCTTC.

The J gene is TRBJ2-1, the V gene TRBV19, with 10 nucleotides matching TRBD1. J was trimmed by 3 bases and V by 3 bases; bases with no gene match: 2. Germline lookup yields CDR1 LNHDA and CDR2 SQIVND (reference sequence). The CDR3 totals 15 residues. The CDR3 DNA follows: TGTGCCAGTAGTATGTGGACAGGGGGCTACAATGAGCAGTTCTTC. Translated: CASSMWTGGYNEQFF.

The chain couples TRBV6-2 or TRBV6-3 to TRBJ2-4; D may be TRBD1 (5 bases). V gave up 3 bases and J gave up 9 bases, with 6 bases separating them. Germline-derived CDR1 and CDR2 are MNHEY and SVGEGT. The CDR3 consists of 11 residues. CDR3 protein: CASSYGAIQYF. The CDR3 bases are TGTGCCAGCAGTTATGGGGCCATTCAGTACTTC.

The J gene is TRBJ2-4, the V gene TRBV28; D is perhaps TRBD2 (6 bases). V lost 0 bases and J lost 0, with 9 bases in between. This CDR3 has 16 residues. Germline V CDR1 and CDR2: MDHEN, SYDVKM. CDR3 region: CASSLWGGLAKNIQYF. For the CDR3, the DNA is TGTGCCAGCAGTTTATGGGGAGGATTAGCCAAAAACATTCAGTACTTC. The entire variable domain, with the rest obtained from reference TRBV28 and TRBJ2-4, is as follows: DVKVTQSSRYLVKRTGEKVFLECVQDMDHENMFWYRQDPGLGLRLIYFSYDVKMKEKGDIPEGYSVSREKKERFSLILESASTNQTSMYLCASSLWGGLAKNIQYFGAGTRLSVL.